The clone carrying this TCR beta chain was counted a single time. The source of the sample is a study of shared clonotypes between healthy human individuals. This was a deep-level run. Around 200 ng DNA, approximately 31,000 T cell genomes, went into each sorted-subset replicate PCR. In the original processing: ImmunoSEQ junction-only sequences lacked quality scores, so their filtering differed. The protocol was immunoSEQ multiplex PCR, while the TCRdb copy is restricted to in-frame clones and leaves out a portion. V and J calls and clone size are given by that table; D and trimming were obtained from the DNA. The sample shows over 1.4 million clones, around 95% of them seen only once. CDR1 is MNHEY, CDR2 SVGAGI, per germline. CDR3 length: 16 residues. Trimming left V 0 bases short and J 0 bases short, with 9 bases between.

Sequencing used naive CD4+ T cells sorted from blood. As for subset: CD45RA+ positively selected. The sequence came from a man aged 30 to 45 in good health. The genes are TRBV6-5 and TRBJ2-1; D is undetermined. CDR3 in amino acids: CASSYSASSSYNEQFF. The CDR3 region has the DNA TGTGCCAGCAGTTACTCGGCATCCAGCTCCTACAATGAGCAGTTCTTC.